These 17 T cell receptor beta chains came from one sample sequenced in a study of blood T cell repertoires in COVID-19. The protocol was immunoSEQ multiplex PCR, while the TCRdb copy is restricted to in-frame clones and leaves out a portion. The sample lists roughly 230,000 clones, roughly 80% occurring once. Sequencing input: PBMCs or T cells enriched from blood (not recorded which). These receptors were collected from a man aged 50 or older who had recovered from COVID-19.

The chain uses TRBV18 and TRBJ2-5; 8 bases are a match to TRBD2. CDR1 is KGHSH and CDR2 is LQKENI in the germline V gene. This CDR3 is built from 15 residues. V was clipped by 2 bases and J by 5 bases; unmatched bases: 7. The CDR3 DNA sequence: TGTGCCAGCTCACCAGCGGGGGGAGAAGGTGAGACCCAGTACTTC. It translates to CASSPAGGEGETQYF.

This clone was counted between two and nine times. The genes are TRBV11-1 and TRBJ1-2; D gene ambiguous. Germline lookup yields CDR1 SGHAT and CDR2 FQDESV (reference sequence). Deletions cut 5 bases from V and 0 bases from J, with 10 bases between. The CDR3 runs 14 residues. CDR3 DNA sequence: TGTGCCAGCAGCCGAGCCGATTCTAACTATGGCTACACCTTC. This codes for CASSRADSNYGYTF. The complete variable domain, with remaining parts taken from reference TRBV11-1 and TRBJ1-2, reads EAEVAQSPRYKITEKSQAVAFWCDPISGHATLYWYRQILGQGPELLVQFQDESVVDDSQLPKDRFSAERLKGVDSTLKIQPAELGDSAMYLCASSRADSNYGYTFGSGTRLTVV.

The chain has TRBV7-8 and TRBJ2-2; perhaps TRBD1 as D (6 bases). Deletions cut 8 bases from V and 0 bases from J, with 10 bases between. The germline gives CDR1 SGHVS, CDR2 FQNEAQ. The CDR3 runs 14 residues. The DNA for the CDR3 is TGTGCCAGCCGCAGGGGATCGAACACCGGGGAGCTGTTTTTT. Translation gives CASRRGSNTGELFF.

The V gene is TRBV14, the J gene TRBJ2-1, with unresolved D. CDR1 SGHDN and CDR2 FVKESK come from the germline V gene. CDR3 length: 15 residues. The germline V and J ends were trimmed by 0 bases and 9 bases, with 15 bases remaining between them. In DNA form, the CDR3 reads TGTGCCAGCAGCCAAGATCCCTGGAATTTAGCTGAGCAGTTCTTC. It specifies CASSQDPWNLAEQFF.

This clone has only one observation. The chain joins TRBV10-3 to TRBJ2-3; TRBD2 aligns across 8 bases. CDR3 length equals 17 residues. Germline V gene sequence: CDR1 ENHRY, CDR2 SYGVKD. The J segment lost 2 bases and the V segment lost 6 bases, leaving 13 bases of the junction unmatched. CDR3 residues: CAISPGTSTWATDTQYF. The CDR3 DNA reads TGTGCCATCAGCCCCGGGACTAGTACGTGGGCCACAGATACGCAGTATTTT.

This clone showed up just once. The J gene is TRBJ2-7, the V gene TRBV19; TRBD1 matches at 9 bases. The CDR3 has 15 residues. Germline-derived CDR1 and CDR2 are LNHDA and SQIVND (reference sequence). With 5 bases clipped from V and 3 bases from J, the junction kept 8 bases outside the gene matches. CDR3 region: CASSPTGGSFYEQYF. As DNA, the CDR3 is TGTGCCAGTAGTCCGACAGGGGGTTCTTTCTACGAGCAGTACTTC.

The chain carries TRBV3-1 (or the pseudogene TRBV3-2) and TRBJ2-7, with TRBD2 matching over 10 bases. The length of the CDR3 is 15 residues. From germline, CDR1 is LGHDT and CDR2 YNNKEL (reference sequence). Trimming removed 4 bases from V and 0 bases from J; junction bases left unmatched: 3. Here the CDR3 reads CASSLGTSASYEQYF. The CDR3 coding sequence is TGTGCCAGCAGCCTAGGGACTAGCGCCTCCTACGAGCAGTACTTC.

This clone has only one observation. V is TRBV19 and J is TRBJ2-1; 13 bases agree with TRBD2. From germline, CDR1 is LNHDA and CDR2 SQIVND (reference sequence). V trimming: 5 bases; J trimming: 1 base; junction bases outside the gene matches: 2. The CDR3 contains 16 residues. CDR3 DNA sequence: TGTGCCAGTAGTGCGGGACTAGCGGGATCCTACAATGAGCAGTTCTTC. This translates into CASSAGLAGSYNEQFF. Drawing the rest from reference TRBV19 and TRBJ2-1, the complete variable domain is DGGITQSPKYLFRKEGQNVTLSCEQNLNHDAMYWYRQDPGQGLRLIYYSQIVNDFQKGDIAEGYSVSREKKESFPLTVTSAQKNPTAFYLCASSAGLAGSYNEQFFGPGTRLTVL.

The chain joins TRBV9 to TRBJ1-1; 10 bases agree with TRBD1. With 3 bases clipped from V and 0 bases from J, the junction kept 5 bases outside the gene matches. The CDR3 length is 16 residues. Germline CDR1 is SGDLS and CDR2 is YYNGEE. DNA for the CDR3: TGTGCCAGCAGCGGAGACAGGGGGCGCTTGAACACTGAAGCTTTCTTT. Protein product: CASSGDRGRLNTEAFF.

CDR3 DNA sequence: TGTGCCAGCAGCCCCCGGGACGAGCAGTACTTC. It specifies CASSPRDEQYF. The genes are TRBV12-3 or TRBV12-4 and TRBJ2-7; D uncertain. The CDR3 covers 11 residues. The V end lost 6 bases, the J end lost 5 bases, and 8 bases lay between the germline ends.

The chain combines TRBV5-4 with TRBJ2-1, with D perhaps TRBD1 (6 bases). The CDR3 runs to 17 residues. Germline V gene data show CDR1 as SGHNT and CDR2 as YYREEE (reference sequence). With 1 base removed from V and 0 bases from J, the gap between germline ends came to 14 bases. The CDR3 coding sequence is TGTGCCAGCAGCTTGTCACCGACAGGAACCTCCTACAATGAGCAGTTCTTC. Translating gives CASSLSPTGTSYNEQFF. Full variable domain (remainder filled in from reference TRBV5-4 and TRBJ2-1): ETGVTQSPTHLIKTRGQQVTLRCSSQSGHNTVSWYQQALGQGPQFIFQYYREEENGRGNFPPRFSGLQFPNYSSELNVNALELDDSALYLCASSLSPTGTSYNEQFFGPGTRLTVL.

The chain carries TRBV10-1 and TRBJ2-1; TRBD2 agrees at 10 bases. After removal of 6 bases from V and 9 bases from J, the junction contained 5 bases not matched to a gene. Germline values: CDR1 WNHNN, CDR2 SYGVQD (reference sequence). The CDR3 extends over 13 amino acids. CDR3 nucleotide sequence: TGCGCCAGCAGGGATAGCGGGAGGAGTGAGCAGTTCTTC. It encodes CASRDSGRSEQFF.

This clone occurred many times. The J gene is TRBJ2-1, the V gene TRBV7-6, with TRBD2 matching 10 bases. Germline V gene lookup returns CDR1 SGHVS and CDR2 FNYEAQ. V was clipped by 0 bases and J by 9 bases; unmatched bases: 5. CDR3 length: 15 residues. The CDR3 nucleotides are TGTGCCAGCAGCTTAGCAGCGGGAGGGCCGTTTGAGCAGTTCTTC. This gives the protein CASSLAAGGPFEQFF.

The V and J genes are TRBV13 and TRBJ2-1, with TRBD2 as a possible D gene (5 bases). This CDR3 contains 14 residues. V was clipped by 3 bases and J by 6 bases, with 12 bases between them. Germline V lookup: CDR1 PRHDT, CDR2 FYEKMQ (reference sequence). In DNA form, the CDR3 reads TGTGCCAGCAGCTTGGACTCGACAAGCAATGAGCAGTTCTTC. It yields the protein CASSLDSTSNEQFF.

CDR3 loop: CASSFQEPPWMNTEAFF. In DNA, the CDR3 is TGTGCCAGCAGTTTCCAGGAACCGCCTTGGATGAACACTGAAGCTTTCTTT. The genes are TRBV28 and TRBJ1-1; unclear D gene. From germline, CDR1 is MDHEN and CDR2 SYDVKM. This CDR3 is 17 amino acids long. Trimming stripped 3 bases from V and 0 bases from J, with 17 bases between. Combining the CDR3 with reference TRBV28 and TRBJ1-1 gives the whole variable domain DVKVTQSSRYLVKRTGEKVFLECVQDMDHENMFWYRQDPGLGLRLIYFSYDVKMKEKGDIPEGYSVSREKKERFSLILESASTNQTSMYLCASSFQEPPWMNTEAFFGQGTRLTVV.

This chain joins TRBV5-1 and TRBJ1-4; 9 nucleotides line up with TRBD1. CDR3 length equals 15 residues. Losses at the gene ends were 2 bases for V and 7 bases for J; bases not matched to a gene: 6. Germline CDR1 and CDR2: SGHRS and YFSETQ. This CDR3 reads CASSLQGTGSEKLFF. CDR3 nucleotide sequence: TGCGCCAGCAGCTTACAGGGGACAGGGAGTGAAAAACTGTTTTTT.

This clone has just one count. CDR3 in amino acids: CASSFSGPIDGNTIYF. CDR3 nucleotides: TGTGCCAGCAGTTTCAGCGGTCCCATCGATGGAAACACCATATATTTT. This chain joins TRBV28 and TRBJ1-3, with D hard to call. The CDR3 length is 16 residues. The germline V gene has CDR1 MDHEN and CDR2 SYDVKM. The V end lost 3 bases, the J end lost 3 bases, and 15 bases lay between the germline ends.